This T cell receptor beta chain came from a study of shared clonotypes between healthy human individuals. The study separated CD4+ cells into CD45RA+ naive and CD45RA-negative memory subsets. Method: immunoSEQ multiplex PCR; TCRdb's copy keeps in-frame clones and lacks some. This table holds around 2.5 million clones, approximately 93% found once. The CDR3 loop spans 15 amino acids. The germline V gene has CDR1 LNHDA and CDR2 SQIVND (reference sequence). V dropped 7 bases and J dropped 0 bases, with 16 bases sitting between them. Sequencing was done on a sample of naive CD4+ T cells from PBMCs. Specified subset: CD45RA+ positively selected. The receptor was derived from a man aged 18 to 30 in good health. Some clones in this sample may be carry-over from other donors' samples. The chain carries TRBV19 and TRBJ2-7; TRBD2 is a possible D gene (6 bases). As DNA, the CDR3 is TGTGCCAGTAAAGTTGCGGGGCAAAGCTCCTACGAGCAGTACTTC. This encodes CASKVAGQSSYEQYF.